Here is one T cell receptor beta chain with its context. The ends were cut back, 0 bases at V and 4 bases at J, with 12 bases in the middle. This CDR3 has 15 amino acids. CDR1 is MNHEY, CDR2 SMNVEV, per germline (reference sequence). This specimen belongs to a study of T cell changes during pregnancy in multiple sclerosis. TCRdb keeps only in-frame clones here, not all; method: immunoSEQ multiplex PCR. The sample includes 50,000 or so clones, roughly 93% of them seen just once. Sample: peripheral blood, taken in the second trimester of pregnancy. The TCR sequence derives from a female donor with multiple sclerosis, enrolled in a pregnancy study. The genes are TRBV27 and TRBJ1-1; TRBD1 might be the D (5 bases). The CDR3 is CASSLSRGGGTEAFF. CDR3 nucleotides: TGTGCCAGCAGTTTATCGCGGGGTGGGGGCACTGAAGCTTTCTTT.